This TCR beta chain came from a study of OX40 agonist ivuxolimab in advanced cancers. The method was immunoSEQ multiplex PCR; TCRdb's version includes in-frame clones alone and lacks a portion of them. The sample includes about 89,000 clones, 88% of them seen just once. From germline, CDR1 is LNHDA and CDR2 SQIVND (reference sequence). V lost 2 bases and J 0 bases, leaving 7 bases between the germline ends. The CDR3 runs to 14 residues. The source was CD4+ or CD8+ T cells sorted from blood, collected in a trial of the OX40 agonist ivuxolimab. The source is an adult with an advanced solid tumor such as melanoma, head and neck, liver or kidney cancer. The chain joins TRBV19 to TRBJ1-1, with D unclear. CDR3 DNA sequence: TGTGCCAGTAGTATACCACTCATGAACACTGAAGCTTTCTTT. It translates to CASSIPLMNTEAFF.